In this sample, the clone carrying this TCR beta chain turned up many times. The antigen remains undetermined. Trimming took 5 bases from V and 6 from J, leaving 17 bases between them. This CDR3 spans 15 amino acids. In germline, CDR1 is SGHRS, CDR2 YFSETQ. Original processing methods: Between-group CDR3 differences, defined by clinicopathological status, yielded a distant-metastasis classifier for papillary thyroid cancer. With MiXCR, TCRdb called clones anew from the PCR reads. The V and J calls shown here were made by TCRdb, not taken from the authors' results. The sample lists tens of thousands of clones, around 20% occurring once. No patient had received any treatment before thyroid surgery. The data belong to a study of metastatic and nonmetastatic thyroid tumors. Findings and limits, study-wide: The reported finding was significantly higher TCR beta diversity in malignant thyroid tumors relative to benign nodules, in blood and tumor.

The sequence was collected from a female donor with papillary thyroid cancer or a benign thyroid nodule (not recorded which). Some clones in this sample may be carry-over from other donors' samples. The specimen was blood. The chain uses TRBV5-1 and TRBJ2-2; TRBD1 might be the D (7 bases). In nucleotides, the CDR3 is TGCGCCAGCAGTAAGGAGGGGGCGCGGGCCGGGGAGCTGTTTTTT. Translation: CASSKEGARAGELFF.